The text below deals with one T cell receptor (beta chain). Its antigen is not identified. The sample comes from a study of T cell responses to AZD1222 COVID-19 vaccine. Assay: immunoSEQ multiplex PCR; the TCRdb copy retains only in-frame clones and omits some. This sample has just under 150,000 clones; over 85% occur once, and the top ten carry around 1.5%. The V segment lost 4 bases and the J segment 4 bases; nucleotides outside the gene matches: 7. The CDR3 loop spans 15 amino acids. From germline, CDR1 is SGHRS and CDR2 YFSETQ. The study, taken as a whole, reports: Just a handful of AZD1222 recipients tested seropositive at baseline. Spike-specific TCR breadth and depth went up after people got two AZD1222 doses. It was only after the peak T cell response that any repertoires were sampled. Within unmutated variant regions lay the reported targets of nearly half of spike-specific TCRs.

The sequence was obtained from an adult who received the AZD1222 COVID-19 vaccine. The source was peripheral blood, collected 28 days after the second AZD1222 dose. The chain uses TRBV5-1 and TRBJ2-2, with 7 bases aligning to TRBD2. CDR3 region: CASSPAAGVTGELFF. The CDR3 DNA is TGCGCCAGCAGCCCGGCGGCGGGAGTCACCGGGGAGCTGTTTTTT.